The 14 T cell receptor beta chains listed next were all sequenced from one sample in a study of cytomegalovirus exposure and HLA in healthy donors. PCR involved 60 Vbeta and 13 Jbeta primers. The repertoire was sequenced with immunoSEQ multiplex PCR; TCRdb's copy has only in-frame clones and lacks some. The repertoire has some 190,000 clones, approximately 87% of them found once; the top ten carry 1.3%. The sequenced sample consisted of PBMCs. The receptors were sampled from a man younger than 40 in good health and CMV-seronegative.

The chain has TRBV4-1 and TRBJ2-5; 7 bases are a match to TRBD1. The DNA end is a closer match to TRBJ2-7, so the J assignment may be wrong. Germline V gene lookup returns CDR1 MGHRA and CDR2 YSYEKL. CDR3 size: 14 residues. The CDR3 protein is CASSEGAFSYEQYF. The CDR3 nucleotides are TGCGCCAGCAGCGAGGGGGCCTTTTCCTACGAGCAGTACTTC.

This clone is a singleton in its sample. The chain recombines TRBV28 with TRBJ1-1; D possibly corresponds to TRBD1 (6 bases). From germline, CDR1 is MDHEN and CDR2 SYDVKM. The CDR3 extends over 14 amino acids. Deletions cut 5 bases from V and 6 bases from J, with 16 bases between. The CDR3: CASSPRHQGSEAFF. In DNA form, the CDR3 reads TGTGCCAGCAGTCCTCGCCACCAGGGGTCTGAAGCTTTCTTT.

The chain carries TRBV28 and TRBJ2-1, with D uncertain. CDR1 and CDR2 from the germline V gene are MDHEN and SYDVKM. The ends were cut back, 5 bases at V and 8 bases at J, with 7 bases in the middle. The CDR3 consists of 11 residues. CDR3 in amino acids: CASSRFDEQFF. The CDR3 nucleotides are TGTGCCAGCAGTCGTTTCGATGAGCAGTTCTTC.

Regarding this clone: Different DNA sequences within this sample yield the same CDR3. The CDR3 here is CASSLGDYGYTF. The CDR3 DNA follows: TGTGCCAGCAGCTTAGGAGACTATGGCTACACCTTC. The chain joins TRBV7-9 to TRBJ1-2, with D uncertain. This CDR3 region has 12 residues. The V end lost 1 base, the J end lost 3 bases, and 3 bases lay between the germline ends. The germline V gene encodes CDR1 SEHNR and CDR2 FQNEAQ (reference sequence).

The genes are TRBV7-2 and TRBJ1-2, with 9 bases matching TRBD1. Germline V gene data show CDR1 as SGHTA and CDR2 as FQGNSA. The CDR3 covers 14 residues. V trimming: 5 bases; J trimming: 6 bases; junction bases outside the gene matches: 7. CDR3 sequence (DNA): TGTGCCAGCAGCACTCGACAGGGGGGCAATGGCTACACCTTC. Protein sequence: CASSTRQGGNGYTF.

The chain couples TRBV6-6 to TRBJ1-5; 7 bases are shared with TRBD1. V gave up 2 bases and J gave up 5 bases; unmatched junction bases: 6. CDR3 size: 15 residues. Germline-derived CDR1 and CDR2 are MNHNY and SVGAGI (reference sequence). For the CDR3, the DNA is TGTGCCAGCAGTTACCCCAACAGGGGCCATCAGCCCCAGCATTTT. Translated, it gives CASSYPNRGHQPQHF.

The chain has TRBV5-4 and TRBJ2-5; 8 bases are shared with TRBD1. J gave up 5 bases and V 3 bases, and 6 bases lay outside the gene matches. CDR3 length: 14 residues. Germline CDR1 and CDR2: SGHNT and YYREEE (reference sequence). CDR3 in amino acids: CASSSQGVGETQYF. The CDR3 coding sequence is TGTGCCAGCAGCTCACAGGGGGTGGGGGAGACCCAGTACTTC. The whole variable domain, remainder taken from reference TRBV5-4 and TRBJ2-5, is ETGVTQSPTHLIKTRGQQVTLRCSSQSGHNTVSWYQQALGQGPQFIFQYYREEENGRGNFPPRFSGLQFPNYSSELNVNALELDDSALYLCASSSQGVGETQYFGPGTRLLVL.

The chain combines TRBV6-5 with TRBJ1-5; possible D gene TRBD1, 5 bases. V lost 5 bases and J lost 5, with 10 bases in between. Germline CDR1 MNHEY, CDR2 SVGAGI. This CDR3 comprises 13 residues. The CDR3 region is CASSRDLDQPQHF. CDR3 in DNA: TGTGCCAGCAGTCGGGACTTAGATCAGCCCCAGCATTTT.

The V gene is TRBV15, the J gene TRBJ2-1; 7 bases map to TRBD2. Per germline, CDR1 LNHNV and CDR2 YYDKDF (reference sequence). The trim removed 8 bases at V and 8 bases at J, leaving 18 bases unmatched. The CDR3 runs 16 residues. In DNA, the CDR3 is TGTGCCACCGGGCTGGATGGGAGGGCCGTGATGGATGAGCAGTTCTTC. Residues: CATGLDGRAVMDEQFF.

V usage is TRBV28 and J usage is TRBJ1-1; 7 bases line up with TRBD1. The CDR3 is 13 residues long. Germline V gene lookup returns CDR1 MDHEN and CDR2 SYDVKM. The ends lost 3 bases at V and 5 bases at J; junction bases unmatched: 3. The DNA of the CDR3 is TGTGCCAGCAGTTTCAGGGGGAGGACTGAAGCTTTCTTT. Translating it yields CASSFRGRTEAFF.

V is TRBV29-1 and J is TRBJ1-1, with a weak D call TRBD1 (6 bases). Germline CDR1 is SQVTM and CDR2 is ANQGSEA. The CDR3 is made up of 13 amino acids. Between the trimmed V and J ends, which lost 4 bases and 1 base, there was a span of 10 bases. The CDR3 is CSVAQGSNTEAFF. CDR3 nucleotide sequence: TGCAGCGTTGCACAGGGATCGAACACTGAAGCTTTCTTT.

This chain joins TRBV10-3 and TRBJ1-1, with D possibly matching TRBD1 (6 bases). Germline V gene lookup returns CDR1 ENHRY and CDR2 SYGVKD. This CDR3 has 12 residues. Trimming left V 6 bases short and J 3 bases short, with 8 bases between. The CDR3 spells CAISNRDTEAFF. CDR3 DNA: TGTGCCATCAGCAACAGGGACACTGAAGCTTTCTTT.

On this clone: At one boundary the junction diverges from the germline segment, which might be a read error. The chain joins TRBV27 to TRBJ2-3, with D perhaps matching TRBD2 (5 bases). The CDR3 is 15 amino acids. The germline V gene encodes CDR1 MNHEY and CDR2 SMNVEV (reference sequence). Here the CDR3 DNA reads TGTGCCGGCAGTTTATTCGGGAAGCGCACAGATACGCAGTATTTT. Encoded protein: CAGSLFGKRTDTQYF.

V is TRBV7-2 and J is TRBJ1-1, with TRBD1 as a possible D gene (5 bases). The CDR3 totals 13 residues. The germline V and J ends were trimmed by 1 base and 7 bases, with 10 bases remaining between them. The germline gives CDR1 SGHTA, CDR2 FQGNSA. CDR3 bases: TGTGCCAGCAGCTTAGGGGGGGAAGTTGAAGCTTTCTTT. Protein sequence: CASSLGGEVEAFF.